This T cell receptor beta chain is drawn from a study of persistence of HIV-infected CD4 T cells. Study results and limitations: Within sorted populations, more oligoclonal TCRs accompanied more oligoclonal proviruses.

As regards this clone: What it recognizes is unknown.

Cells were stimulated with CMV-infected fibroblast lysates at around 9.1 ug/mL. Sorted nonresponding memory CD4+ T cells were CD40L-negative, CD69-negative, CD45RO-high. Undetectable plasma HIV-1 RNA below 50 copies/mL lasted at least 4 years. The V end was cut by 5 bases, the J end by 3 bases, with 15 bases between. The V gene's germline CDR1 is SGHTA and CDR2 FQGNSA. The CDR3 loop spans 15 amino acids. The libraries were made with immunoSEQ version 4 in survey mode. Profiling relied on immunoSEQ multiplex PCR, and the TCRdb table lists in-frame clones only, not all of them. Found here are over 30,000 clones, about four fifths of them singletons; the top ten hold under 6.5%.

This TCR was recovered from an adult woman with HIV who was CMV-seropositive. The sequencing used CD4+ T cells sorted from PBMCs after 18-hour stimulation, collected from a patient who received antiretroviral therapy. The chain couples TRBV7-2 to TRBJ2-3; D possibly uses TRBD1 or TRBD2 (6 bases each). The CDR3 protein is CASSPEGGSTDTQYF. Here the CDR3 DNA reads TGTGCCAGCAGCCCCGAGGGGGGTTCGACAGATACGCAGTATTTT.